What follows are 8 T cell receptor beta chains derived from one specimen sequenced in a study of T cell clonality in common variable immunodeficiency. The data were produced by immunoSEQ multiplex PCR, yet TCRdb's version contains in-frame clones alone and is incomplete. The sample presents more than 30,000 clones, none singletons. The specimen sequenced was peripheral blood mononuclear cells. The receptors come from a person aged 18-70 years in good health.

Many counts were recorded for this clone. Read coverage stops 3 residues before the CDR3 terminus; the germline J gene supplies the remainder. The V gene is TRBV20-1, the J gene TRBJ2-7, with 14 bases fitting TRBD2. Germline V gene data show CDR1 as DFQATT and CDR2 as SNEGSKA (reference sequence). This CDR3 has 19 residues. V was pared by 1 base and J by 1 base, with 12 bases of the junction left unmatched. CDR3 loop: CSARGLGGLAGGGSYEQYF. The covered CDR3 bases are TGCAGTGCTAGAGGCTTAGGAGGACTAGCGGGAGGAGGGTCCTACGAG.

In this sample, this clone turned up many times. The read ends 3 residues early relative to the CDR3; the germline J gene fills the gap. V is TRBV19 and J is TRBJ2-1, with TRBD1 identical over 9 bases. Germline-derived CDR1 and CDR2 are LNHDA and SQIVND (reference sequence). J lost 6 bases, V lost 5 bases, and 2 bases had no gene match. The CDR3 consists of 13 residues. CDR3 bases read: TGTGCCAGTAGTGGGACAGGGACCAATGAG. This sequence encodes CASSGTGTNE. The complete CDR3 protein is CASSGTGTNEQFF.

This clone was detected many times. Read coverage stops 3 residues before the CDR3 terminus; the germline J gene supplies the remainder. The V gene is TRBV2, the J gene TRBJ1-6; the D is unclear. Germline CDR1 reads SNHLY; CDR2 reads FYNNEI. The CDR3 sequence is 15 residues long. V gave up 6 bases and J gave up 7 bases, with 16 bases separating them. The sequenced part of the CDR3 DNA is TGTGCCAGCAGGGTTTTCGGGGATATGAATTCACCC. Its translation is CASRVFGDMNSP. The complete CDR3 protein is CASRVFGDMNSPLHF.

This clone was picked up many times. The CDR3: CASSRDPGLAGYYNEQFF. Partial CDR3 DNA: TGTGCCAGTAGTCGCGACCCAGGACTAGCGGGGTACTACAATGAG. The rearrangement joins TRBV19 to TRBJ2-1; 12 bases map to TRBD2. The read terminates 3 residues ahead of where the CDR3 ends, so the germline J gene completes it. Germline values: CDR1 LNHDA, CDR2 SQIVND (reference sequence). This CDR3 is 18 amino acids long. Trimming at V came to 5 bases and at J to 3 bases, leaving 11 bases not matched to a gene.

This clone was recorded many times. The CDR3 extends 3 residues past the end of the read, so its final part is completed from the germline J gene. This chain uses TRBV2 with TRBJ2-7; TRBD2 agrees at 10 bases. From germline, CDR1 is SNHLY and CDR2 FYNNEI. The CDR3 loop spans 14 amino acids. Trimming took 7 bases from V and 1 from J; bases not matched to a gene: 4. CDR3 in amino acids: CASNPLAGSYEQYF. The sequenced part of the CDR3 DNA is TGTGCCAGCAACCCACTAGCGGGATCCTACGAG.

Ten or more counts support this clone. CDR3 sequence reads: CASSFIAGGLEQYF. The part of the CDR3 DNA that was read is TGTGCCAGCAGCTTCATAGCGGGAGGGCTCGAG. The chain joins TRBV7-9 to TRBJ2-7, with TRBD2 identical over 11 bases. The CDR3 goes on 3 residues after the read ends, and that part is filled in from the germline J gene. The CDR3 is made up of 14 amino acids. V shed 3 bases and J 6 bases; nucleotides not matched to a gene: 4. CDR1 and CDR2 from the germline V gene are SEHNR and FQNEAQ (reference sequence).

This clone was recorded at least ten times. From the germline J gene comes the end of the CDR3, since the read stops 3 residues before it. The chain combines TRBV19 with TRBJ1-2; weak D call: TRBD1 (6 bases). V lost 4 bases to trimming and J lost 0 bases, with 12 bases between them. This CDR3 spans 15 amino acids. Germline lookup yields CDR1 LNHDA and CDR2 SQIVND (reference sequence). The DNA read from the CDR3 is TGTGCCAGTAGTACAAAACAGGGATCTAACTATGGC. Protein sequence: CASSTKQGSNYG. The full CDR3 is CASSTKQGSNYGYTF.

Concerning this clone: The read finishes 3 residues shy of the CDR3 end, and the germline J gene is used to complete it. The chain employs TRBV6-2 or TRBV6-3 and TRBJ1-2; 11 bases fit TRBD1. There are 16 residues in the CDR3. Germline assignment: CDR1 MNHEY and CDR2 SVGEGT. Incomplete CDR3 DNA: TGTGCCAGCAGTTACTCTTGGACAGGGGGCAGAGATACC. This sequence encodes CASSYSWTGGRDT. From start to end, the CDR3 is CASSYSWTGGRDTYTF.